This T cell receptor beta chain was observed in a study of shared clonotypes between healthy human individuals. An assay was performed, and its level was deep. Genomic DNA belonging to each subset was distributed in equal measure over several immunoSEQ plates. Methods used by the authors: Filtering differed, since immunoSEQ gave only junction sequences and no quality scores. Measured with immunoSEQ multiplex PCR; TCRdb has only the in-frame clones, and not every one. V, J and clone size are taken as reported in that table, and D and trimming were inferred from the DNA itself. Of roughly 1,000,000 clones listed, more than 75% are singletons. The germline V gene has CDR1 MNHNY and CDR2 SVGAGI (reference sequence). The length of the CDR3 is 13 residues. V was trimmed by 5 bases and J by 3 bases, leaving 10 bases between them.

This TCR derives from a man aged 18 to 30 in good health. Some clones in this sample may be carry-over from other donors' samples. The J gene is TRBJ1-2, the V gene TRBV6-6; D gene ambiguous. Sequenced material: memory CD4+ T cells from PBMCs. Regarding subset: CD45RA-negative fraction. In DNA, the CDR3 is TGTGCCAGCAGTCCGGGCCAACACTATGGCTACACCTTC. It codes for CASSPGQHYGYTF.